Listed below are T cell receptor beta chains from one sample, sequenced in a study of shared clonotypes between healthy human individuals. The data were produced by immunoSEQ multiplex PCR, yet TCRdb's version contains in-frame clones alone and is incomplete. The table lists 2 million to 2.5 million clones, roughly 95% of them singletons. The sample comprised naive CD4+ T cells sorted from blood. The receptors come from a man between 18 and 35 years old in good health. The CDR3 runs from the conserved cysteine through the conserved F or W. Each record gives: J gene, V gene, CDR3 protein.

TRBJ1-2,TRBV29-1,CSVAQGGYGYTF
TRBJ1-1,TRBV6-4,CASSEGTAPAFF
TRBJ2-2,TRBV2,CASKTGTTGELFF
TRBJ1-4,TRBV5-4,CASSFRSTNEKLFF
TRBJ2-7,TRBV5-1,CASRAPGTLSYEQYF
TRBJ1-1,TRBV9,CASSPVGLRDTEAFF
TRBJ2-7,TRBV2,CASSREQASYEQYF
TRBJ1-1,TRBV2,CASTPEAGNTEAFF
TRBJ2-7,TRBV28,CASSPGQRAWHF
TRBJ2-3,TRBV19,CASSQTSGSTDTQYF
TRBJ2-7,TRBV6-6,CASRASENYEQYF
TRBJ1-2,TRBV19,CASSTQGAQRYGYTF
TRBJ2-5,TRBV5-1,CASSSTGTGTQYF
TRBJ2-7,TRBV18,CASSPWGQGTYEQYF
TRBJ1-2,TRBV25-1,CASSDHGYTF
TRBJ2-1,TRBV5-5,CASSLFPDSSYNEQFF
TRBJ1-3,TRBV5-6,CASSFSAGNTIYF
TRBJ2-7,TRBV4-2,CASSQGLEGAHYEQYF
TRBJ1-2,TRBV5-1,CASSTPGQDLRGYTF
TRBJ2-2,TRBV11-3,CASSLGTGGAGELFF
TRBJ2-3,TRBV7-9,CASGLLAGAKDTQYF
TRBJ1-1,TRBV7-9,CASSLHQENTEAFF
TRBJ2-5,TRBV18,CASSPPGLQETQYF
TRBJ2-2,TRBV6-6,CASSPRAQMATGELFF
TRBJ1-6,TRBV15,CATSRDWRTAYNSPLHF
TRBJ1-4,TRBV6-6,CASINVGINEKLFF
TRBJ2-5,TRBV10-3,CAIRTGTSGPRWQETQYF
TRBJ2-7,TRBV7-2,CASSRDFYEQYF
TRBJ2-1,TRBV9,CASSVVSSPHEQFF
TRBJ2-7,TRBV30,CAWSEGQEQYF
TRBJ1-2,TRBV2,CASTGTGERWFFGYTF
TRBJ2-2,TRBV5-1,CASSLARAGSTGELFF
TRBJ1-2,TRBV30,CAWAPGVSRDYYTF
TRBJ2-1,TRBV5-4,CASSSGLAGTSEQFF
TRBJ1-5,TRBV15,CATSRDDQPQHF
TRBJ1-5,TRBV11-2,CASSSQGVPNQPQHF
TRBJ1-4,TRBV7-2,CASSFPNEKLFF
TRBJ1-4,TRBV18,CASSLQGLGEKLFF
TRBJ2-4,TRBV15,CATSRDLGQGANIQYF
TRBJ2-5,TRBV7-2,CASSRRESQETQYF
TRBJ1-2,TRBV7-2,CASSLETVNYGYTF
TRBJ1-2,TRBV19,CASSMPGEGRYGYTF
TRBJ1-5,TRBV5-1,CASSLVAGGQPQHF
TRBJ1-5,TRBV10-3,CAVGGSGDGNQPQHF
TRBJ2-3,TRBV5-4,CASSSPPRSDTQYF
TRBJ1-3,TRBV27,CASSPGTGGNTIYF
TRBJ2-5,TRBV6-5,CASSSRDFAAKTQYF
TRBJ1-5,TRBV28,CASSLTRVGWHF
TRBJ2-3,TRBV6-1,CASSGGGLGDTQYF
TRBJ1-4,TRBV15,CATSSTGPTNEKLFF
TRBJ2-5,TRBV5-1,CASSSLGSDQETQYF
TRBJ2-7,TRBV19,CASSIGDRDSSEQYF
TRBJ1-6,TRBV10-3,CAISERDNSPLHF
TRBJ1-1,TRBV2,CASSRRDGLSAEAFF
TRBJ1-4,TRBV28,CASSPSGAPNEKLFF
TRBJ2-2,TRBV9,CASSVQGSTGELFF
TRBJ2-7,TRBV18,CASSPGQFYEQYF
TRBJ2-3,TRBV6-6,CASRYTGTTGTDTQYF
TRBJ1-1,TRBV19,CASIPSRGNTEAFF
TRBJ2-4,TRBV5-5,CASSRGTGAKNIQYF